These 16 T cell receptor beta chains were sequenced from one sample in a study of cytomegalovirus exposure and HLA in healthy donors. The method was immunoSEQ multiplex PCR; TCRdb's version includes in-frame clones alone and lacks a portion of them. The sample consists of some 70,000 clones, around 85% of them appearing once. The sequenced material came from PBMCs. The receptors derive from a man aged 25 to 40 in good health and CMV-seronegative.

V and J are TRBV18 and TRBJ2-1; the match to TRBD2 covers 8 bases. Germline CDR1 KGHSH, CDR2 LQKENI. CDR3 length: 15 residues. Trimming removed 3 bases from V and 4 bases from J; junction bases left unmatched: 5. CDR3 residues: CASSPLASGYNEQFF. Here the CDR3 DNA reads TGTGCCAGCTCACCTTTGGCTAGCGGGTACAATGAGCAGTTCTTC.

The chain is built from TRBV4-3 and TRBJ2-1; D not certain. The CDR3 has 15 amino acids. V was pared by 0 bases and J by 6 bases, with 12 bases between. The germline V gene has CDR1 LGHNA and CDR2 YSLEER. CDR3 nucleotide sequence: TGCGCCAGCAGCCAAGATAGAGGATTCGTCAATGAGCAGTTCTTC. Amino acid sequence: CASSQDRGFVNEQFF.

This chain joins TRBV7-9 and TRBJ2-5, with TRBD1 identical over 7 bases. Germline V gene sequence: CDR1 SEHNR, CDR2 FQNEAQ (reference sequence). The CDR3 spans 14 residues. Unmatched junction bases numbered 4, after V lost 4 bases and J lost 2 bases. This CDR3 reads CASSWGQLQETQYF. The CDR3 DNA is TGTGCCAGCAGCTGGGGACAGCTACAAGAGACCCAGTACTTC.

In this sample, this clone is medium-sized. V is TRBV4-2 and J is TRBJ2-3, with TRBD2 matching over 8 bases. CDR1 LGHNA and CDR2 YNFKEQ come from the germline V gene. V lost 4 bases to trimming and J lost 1 base; unmatched junction nucleotides: 1. This CDR3 contains 14 residues. This CDR3 is CASSRSGGTDTQYF. CDR3 nucleotide sequence: TGTGCCAGCAGCCGTAGCGGGGGCACAGATACGCAGTATTTT.

This clone was counted once. The genes are TRBV27 and TRBJ2-7, with 7 bases lining up with TRBD2. Germline values: CDR1 MNHEY, CDR2 SMNVEV (reference sequence). J lost 13 bases, V lost 8 bases, and 11 bases had no gene match. The CDR3 is 11 residues long. DNA of the CDR3: TGTGCCAGCCGAAACTGGGGGGGGACTTACTTC. Its protein is CASRNWGGTYF.

This chain connects TRBV5-5 to TRBJ2-1; 9 nucleotides agree with TRBD2. CDR1 and CDR2 (germline): SGHKS, YYEKEE (reference sequence). The CDR3 runs 16 residues. The trim removed 4 bases at V and 7 bases at J, leaving 12 bases unmatched. CDR3 DNA sequence: TGTGCCAGCAGCCTGACTAGCGGCAATCGGGGGAATGAGCAGTTCTTC. Translation: CASSLTSGNRGNEQFF.

The CDR3 spells CASSGPGGRGFEQFF. The DNA of the CDR3 is TGTGCCAGCAGCGGGCCCGGGGGGAGAGGGTTTGAGCAGTTCTTC. The chain employs TRBV9 and TRBJ2-1; TRBD2 agrees at 7 bases. The J segment lost 9 bases and the V segment lost 3 bases, leaving 12 bases of the junction unmatched. From germline, CDR1 is SGDLS and CDR2 YYNGEE. CDR3 length equals 15 residues.

V is TRBV7-3 and J is TRBJ2-1, with D possibly being TRBD1 (6 bases). Germline V CDR1 and CDR2: SGHTA, FQGTGA. CDR3 size: 16 residues. V was shortened by 1 base and J by 6 bases, with 16 bases between the two germline ends. As DNA, the CDR3 is TGTGCCAGCAGCTTAATCTCCGAACAGGGTCGCAATGAGCAGTTCTTC. This sequence encodes CASSLISEQGRNEQFF.

V gene TRBV4-2 combines with J gene TRBJ1-6; D is undetermined. In germline, CDR1 is LGHNA, CDR2 YNFKEQ. CDR3 length: 15 residues. V was shortened by 3 bases and J by 6 bases, with 12 bases between the two germline ends. The chain's CDR3 is CASSQGRGFNSPLHF. The CDR3 nucleotides are TGTGCCAGCAGCCAGGGGAGAGGGTTTAATTCACCCCTCCACTTT.

This chain links TRBV9 with TRBJ1-3; D uncertain. The CDR3 is 18 residues long. Trimming took 0 bases from V and 0 from J, leaving 16 bases between them. The V gene's germline CDR1 is SGDLS and CDR2 YYNGEE. The CDR3 region has the DNA TGTGCCAGCAGCGTAGGGTGGGCAGGAACCAGCTCTGGAAACACCATATATTTT. Encoded protein: CASSVGWAGTSSGNTIYF.

The chain uses TRBV11-1 and TRBJ2-2, with D perhaps matching TRBD1 (7 bases). The germline V gene encodes CDR1 SGHAT and CDR2 FQDESV (reference sequence). V was trimmed by 5 bases and J by 5 bases, leaving 15 bases between them. The CDR3 has 15 residues. Here the CDR3 reads CASSPTPGGTGELFF. The CDR3 nucleotides are TGTGCCAGCAGCCCCACACCAGGGGGGACCGGGGAGCTGTTTTTT.

The chain recombines TRBV27 with TRBJ2-3; tentative D call: TRBD2 (6 bases). The ends were cut back, 2 bases at V and 1 base at J, with 10 bases in the middle. Germline V gives CDR1 MNHEY, CDR2 SMNVEV (reference sequence). The CDR3 extends over 15 amino acids. CDR3 sequence (DNA): TGTGCCAGCAGTTTAGGGGCTAGCGGCACAGATACGCAGTATTTT. It translates to CASSLGASGTDTQYF.

As to this clone: This same CDR3 is encoded by further DNA sequences in the sample. Written as DNA, the CDR3 is TGTGCCAGCTCACCAGGGCAGAACACTGAAGCTTTCTTT. Its translation: CASSPGQNTEAFF. The chain carries TRBV18 and TRBJ1-1; unclear D gene. Deletions cut 2 bases from V and 1 base from J, with 5 bases between. The CDR3 loop spans 13 amino acids. Germline V lookup: CDR1 KGHSH, CDR2 LQKENI.

This clone occurred once. The chain couples TRBV11-2 to TRBJ1-1, with TRBD1 identical over 7 bases. The junction had 2 bases not matched to a gene; V was cut back by 4 bases and J by 6 bases. There are 12 residues in the CDR3. The germline CDR1 and CDR2 sequences are SGHAT and FQNNGV. CDR3 residues: CASSSDRAEAFF. The CDR3, as DNA: TGTGCCAGCAGCTCTGACAGGGCTGAAGCTTTCTTT.

The count of this clone is one. V gene TRBV4-2 combines with J gene TRBJ1-2, with TRBD1 matching 8 bases. J lost 8 bases, V lost 0 bases, and 11 bases had no gene match. CDR1 and CDR2 from the germline V gene are LGHNA and YNFKEQ. There are 16 residues in the CDR3. CDR3 DNA sequence: TGTGCCAGCAGCCAAGAGGGGCAGGGGGCGCAGTGGGGCTACACCTTC. Its protein is CASSQEGQGAQWGYTF.

This clone was seen once. The rearrangement joins TRBV6-5 to TRBJ1-5; D is perhaps TRBD1 (6 bases). This CDR3 contains 13 residues. CDR1 is MNHEY, CDR2 SVGAGI, per germline. V lost 6 bases and J lost 6, with 12 bases in between. DNA of the CDR3: TGTGCCAGCAGCATAACAGGGACTCAGCCCCAGCATTTT. The encoded protein is CASSITGTQPQHF.